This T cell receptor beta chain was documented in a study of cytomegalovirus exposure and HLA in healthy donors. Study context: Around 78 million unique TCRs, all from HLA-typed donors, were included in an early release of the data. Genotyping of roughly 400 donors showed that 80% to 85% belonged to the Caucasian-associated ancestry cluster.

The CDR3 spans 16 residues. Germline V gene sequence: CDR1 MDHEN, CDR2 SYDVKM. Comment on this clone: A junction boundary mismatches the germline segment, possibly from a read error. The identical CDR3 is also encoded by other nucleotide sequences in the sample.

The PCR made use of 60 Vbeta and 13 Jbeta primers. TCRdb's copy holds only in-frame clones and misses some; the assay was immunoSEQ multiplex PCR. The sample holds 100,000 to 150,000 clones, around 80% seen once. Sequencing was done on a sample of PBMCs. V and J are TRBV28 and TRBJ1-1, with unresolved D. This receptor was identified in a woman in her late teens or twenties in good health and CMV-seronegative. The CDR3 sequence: CASSTPGGRTHTEAFF. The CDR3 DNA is TGTGCCAGCAGCACTCCTGGAGGCAGGACCCACACCGAAGCTTTCTTT. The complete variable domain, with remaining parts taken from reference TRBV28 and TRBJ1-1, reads DVKVTQSSRYLVKRTGEKVFLECVQDMDHENMFWYRQDPGLGLRLIYFSYDVKMKEKGDIPEGYSVSREKKERFSLILESASTNQTSMYLCASSTPGGRTHTEAFFGQGTRLTVV.